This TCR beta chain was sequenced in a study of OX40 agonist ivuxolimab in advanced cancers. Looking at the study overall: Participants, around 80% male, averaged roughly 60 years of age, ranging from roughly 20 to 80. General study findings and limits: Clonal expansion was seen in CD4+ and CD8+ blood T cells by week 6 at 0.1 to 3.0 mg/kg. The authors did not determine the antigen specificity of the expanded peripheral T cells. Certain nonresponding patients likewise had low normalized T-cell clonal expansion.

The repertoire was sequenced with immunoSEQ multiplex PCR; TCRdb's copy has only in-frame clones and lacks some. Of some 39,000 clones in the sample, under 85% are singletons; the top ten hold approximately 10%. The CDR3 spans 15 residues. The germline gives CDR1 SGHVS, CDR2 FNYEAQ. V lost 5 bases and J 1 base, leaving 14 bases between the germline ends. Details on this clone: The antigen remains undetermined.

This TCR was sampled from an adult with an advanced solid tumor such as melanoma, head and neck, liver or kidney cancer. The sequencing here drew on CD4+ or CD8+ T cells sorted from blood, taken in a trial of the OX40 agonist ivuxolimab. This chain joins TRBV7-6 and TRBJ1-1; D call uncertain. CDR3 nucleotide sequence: TGTGCCAGCAGCGGTAGCAAGGCAGCGAACACTGAAGCTTTCTTT. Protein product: CASSGSKAANTEAFF.